This is a list of T cell receptor beta chains from one sample in a study of T cell responses to AZD1222 COVID-19 vaccine. The method was immunoSEQ multiplex PCR; TCRdb's version includes in-frame clones alone and lacks a portion of them. The table lists fewer than 90,000 clones, 85% to 90% of them singletons. Sequences were derived from peripheral blood, sampled 28 days after the second AZD1222 dose. The source of these receptors is an adult who received the AZD1222 COVID-19 vaccine. CDR3s include the opening cysteine and the closing phenylalanine or tryptophan. Fields, in order: D gene, V gene, clone size, J gene, CDR3 protein, CDR3 DNA. The D gene is left open where the match is weak. Clone size appears in some rows only: once, few, many, or a class for an expanded clone.

d_gene: TRBD2; v_gene: TRBV2; abundance: .; j_gene: TRBJ2-5; CDR3aa: CASSVTSGSETQYF; CDR3nt: TGTGCCAGCAGTGTGACTAGCGGGAGCGAGACCCAGTACTTC
d_gene: .; v_gene: TRBV9; abundance: few; j_gene: TRBJ2-1; CDR3aa: CASSVVVASYNEQFF; CDR3nt: TGTGCCAGCAGCGTAGTTGTAGCCTCCTACAATGAGCAGTTCTTC
d_gene: .; v_gene: TRBV7-2; abundance: once; j_gene: TRBJ2-5; CDR3aa: CASSFSPQETQYF; CDR3nt: TGTGCCAGCAGCTTTTCCCCTCAAGAGACCCAGTACTTC
d_gene: TRBD1; v_gene: TRBV15; abundance: .; j_gene: TRBJ1-1; CDR3aa: CATSRRTGAKAFF; CDR3nt: TGTGCCACCAGCAGACGGACAGGGGCAAAAGCTTTCTTT
d_gene: TRBD1; v_gene: TRBV9; abundance: .; j_gene: TRBJ1-3; CDR3aa: CASSPRTGLDTIYF; CDR3nt: TGTGCCAGCAGCCCACGGACAGGGCTCGACACCATATATTTT
d_gene: TRBD2; v_gene: TRBV6-5; abundance: once; j_gene: TRBJ2-1; CDR3aa: CASRGTRPYNEQFF; CDR3nt: TGTGCCAGCAGGGGGACTAGGCCTTACAATGAGCAGTTCTTC
d_gene: .; v_gene: TRBV30; abundance: .; j_gene: TRBJ2-7; CDR3aa: CAWSVLEGFSVGYEQYF; CDR3nt: TGTGCCTGGAGTGTACTGGAGGGCTTCAGCGTCGGCTACGAGCAGTACTTC
d_gene: TRBD2; v_gene: TRBV7-2; abundance: .; j_gene: TRBJ2-3; CDR3aa: CASRKLAGVDTQYF; CDR3nt: TGTGCCAGCAGAAAACTAGCGGGAGTAGATACGCAGTATTTT
d_gene: .; v_gene: TRBV11-2; abundance: once; j_gene: TRBJ2-1; CDR3aa: CASSGLYNEQFF; CDR3nt: TGTGCCAGCAGCGGGCTATACAATGAGCAGTTCTTC
d_gene: .; v_gene: TRBV20-1; abundance: .; j_gene: TRBJ1-1; CDR3aa: CSARHDTEAFF; CDR3nt: TGCAGTGCCCGCCATGACACTGAAGCTTTCTTT
d_gene: TRBD2; v_gene: TRBV7-3; abundance: .; j_gene: TRBJ2-1; CDR3aa: CASSLTSGMSSYNEQFF; CDR3nt: TGTGCCAGCAGCTTAACTAGCGGGATGAGCTCCTACAATGAGCAGTTCTTC
d_gene: .; v_gene: TRBV9; abundance: once; j_gene: TRBJ1-1; CDR3aa: CASGRGGTGNTEAFF; CDR3nt: TGTGCCAGCGGCCGCGGGGGGACTGGGAACACTGAAGCTTTCTTT
d_gene: .; v_gene: TRBV29-1; abundance: few; j_gene: TRBJ1-2; CDR3aa: CSVEIRQTYGYTF; CDR3nt: TGCAGCGTTGAGATCCGGCAGACGTATGGCTACACCTTC
d_gene: .; v_gene: TRBV4-3; abundance: .; j_gene: TRBJ2-5; CDR3aa: CASSQDRGETQYF; CDR3nt: TGCGCCAGCAGCCAAGATCGAGGGGAGACCCAGTACTTC
d_gene: .; v_gene: TRBV29-1; abundance: .; j_gene: TRBJ1-1; CDR3aa: CSVDDAFF; CDR3nt: TGCAGCGTTGACGATGCTTTCTTT
d_gene: TRBD1; v_gene: TRBV27; abundance: .; j_gene: TRBJ1-2; CDR3aa: CASSTGGADYGYTF; CDR3nt: TGTGCCAGCAGCACAGGGGGCGCGGACTATGGCTACACCTTC
d_gene: .; v_gene: TRBV28; abundance: .; j_gene: TRBJ2-1; CDR3aa: CASSLNRNEQFF; CDR3nt: TGTGCCAGCAGTTTAAATAGGAATGAGCAGTTCTTC
d_gene: .; v_gene: TRBV18; abundance: .; j_gene: TRBJ1-4; CDR3aa: CASSPQGREKLFF; CDR3nt: TGTGCCAGCTCACCTCAGGGGAGAGAAAAACTGTTTTTT
d_gene: .; v_gene: TRBV21-1; abundance: .; j_gene: TRBJ1-1; CDR3aa: CASITHRHTEAFF; CDR3nt: TGTGCCAGCATCACCCACCGCCACACTGAAGCTTTCTTT
d_gene: .; v_gene: TRBV27; abundance: .; j_gene: TRBJ1-1; CDR3aa: CASTPTAGIHTEAFF; CDR3nt: TGTGCCAGCACACCCACCGCAGGGATTCACACTGAAGCTTTCTTT
d_gene: TRBD2; v_gene: TRBV7-9; abundance: .; j_gene: TRBJ2-1; CDR3aa: CASSSLTSGRIGNEQFF; CDR3nt: TGTGCCAGCAGCTCCCTAACGAGCGGGAGAATTGGCAATGAGCAGTTCTTC
d_gene: .; v_gene: TRBV6-8; abundance: .; j_gene: TRBJ2-3; CDR3aa: CASSYSRGPSSTDTQYF; CDR3nt: TGTGCCAGCAGTTACTCAAGGGGTCCATCTAGCACAGATACGCAGTATTTT
d_gene: .; v_gene: TRBV7-8; abundance: .; j_gene: TRBJ1-5; CDR3aa: CASSLERYYSNQPQHF; CDR3nt: TGTGCCAGCAGCTTAGAACGGTACTATAGCAATCAGCCCCAGCATTTT
d_gene: TRBD1; v_gene: TRBV6-5; abundance: .; j_gene: TRBJ2-5; CDR3aa: CASSSTGTGGETQYF; CDR3nt: TGTGCCAGCAGTAGCACGGGGACAGGCGGGGAGACCCAGTACTTC
d_gene: .; v_gene: TRBV13; abundance: .; j_gene: TRBJ2-1; CDR3aa: CASIPRTGNEQFF; CDR3nt: TGTGCCAGCATCCCCCGGACGGGAAATGAGCAGTTCTTC
d_gene: .; v_gene: TRBV14; abundance: .; j_gene: TRBJ1-6; CDR3aa: CASSQDGTTGSSYNSPLHF; CDR3nt: TGTGCCAGCAGCCAAGATGGGACAACAGGGAGCTCCTATAATTCACCCCTCCACTTT
d_gene: .; v_gene: TRBV5-1; abundance: many; j_gene: TRBJ1-6; CDR3aa: CASSLEGRNSPLHF; CDR3nt: TGCGCCAGCAGCTTGGAAGGACGGAATTCACCCCTCCACTTT
d_gene: .; v_gene: TRBV7-2; abundance: .; j_gene: TRBJ1-1; CDR3aa: CASSLNRGDGAEAFF; CDR3nt: TGTGCCAGCAGCTTAAACCGAGGGGACGGGGCTGAAGCTTTCTTT
d_gene: TRBD2; v_gene: TRBV11-2; abundance: .; j_gene: TRBJ2-1; CDR3aa: CASSSGTSDEQFF; CDR3nt: TGTGCCAGCAGCTCGGGGACTAGCGATGAGCAGTTCTTC
d_gene: .; v_gene: TRBV6-5; abundance: .; j_gene: TRBJ1-5; CDR3aa: CASSLQKGSNQPQHF; CDR3nt: TGTGCCAGCAGTTTACAAAAAGGTAGCAATCAGCCCCAGCATTTT
d_gene: .; v_gene: TRBV19; abundance: .; j_gene: TRBJ1-1; CDR3aa: CATRQLSNTEAFF; CDR3nt: TGTGCCACGCGACAGCTTTCGAACACTGAAGCTTTCTTT
d_gene: .; v_gene: TRBV6-1; abundance: .; j_gene: TRBJ1-2; CDR3aa: CASSERGTNYGYTF; CDR3nt: TGTGCCAGCAGTGAACGAGGTACTAACTATGGCTACACCTTC
d_gene: .; v_gene: TRBV19; abundance: few; j_gene: TRBJ2-7; CDR3aa: CASSIVPGNEQYF; CDR3nt: TGTGCCAGTAGTATAGTTCCAGGGAACGAGCAGTACTTC
d_gene: .; v_gene: TRBV9; abundance: .; j_gene: TRBJ2-7; CDR3aa: CASSVEGGNYEQYF; CDR3nt: TGTGCCAGCAGCGTAGAGGGCGGTAACTACGAGCAGTACTTC
d_gene: TRBD1; v_gene: TRBV19; abundance: .; j_gene: TRBJ2-7; CDR3aa: CASSILTGTGNYEQYF; CDR3nt: TGTGCCAGTAGTATCCTAACCGGGACAGGGAACTACGAGCAGTACTTC